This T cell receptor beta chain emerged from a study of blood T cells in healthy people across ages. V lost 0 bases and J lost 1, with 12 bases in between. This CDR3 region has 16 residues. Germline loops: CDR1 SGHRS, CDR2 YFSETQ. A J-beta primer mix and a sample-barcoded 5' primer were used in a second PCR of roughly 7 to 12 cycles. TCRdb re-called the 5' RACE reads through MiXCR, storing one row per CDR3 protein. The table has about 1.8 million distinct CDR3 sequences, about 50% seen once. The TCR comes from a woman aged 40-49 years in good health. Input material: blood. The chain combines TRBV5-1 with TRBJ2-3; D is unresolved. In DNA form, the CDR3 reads TGCGCCAGCAGCTTGGTATCCGACTTACGCACAGATACGCAGTATTTT. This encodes CASSLVSDLRTDTQYF.